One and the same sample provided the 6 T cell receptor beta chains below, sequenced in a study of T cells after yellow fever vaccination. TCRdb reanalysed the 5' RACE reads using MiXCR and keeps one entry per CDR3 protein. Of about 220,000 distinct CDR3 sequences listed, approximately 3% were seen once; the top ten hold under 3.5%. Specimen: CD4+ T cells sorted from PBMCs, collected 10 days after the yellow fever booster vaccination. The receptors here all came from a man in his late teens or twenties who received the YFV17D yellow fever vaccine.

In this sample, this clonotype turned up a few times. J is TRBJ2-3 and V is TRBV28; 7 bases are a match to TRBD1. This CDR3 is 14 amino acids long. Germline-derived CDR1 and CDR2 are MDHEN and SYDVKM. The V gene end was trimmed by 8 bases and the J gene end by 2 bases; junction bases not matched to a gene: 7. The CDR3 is CASGGTANTDTQYF. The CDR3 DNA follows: TGTGCCAGCGGTGGGACAGCCAACACAGATACGCAGTATTTT.

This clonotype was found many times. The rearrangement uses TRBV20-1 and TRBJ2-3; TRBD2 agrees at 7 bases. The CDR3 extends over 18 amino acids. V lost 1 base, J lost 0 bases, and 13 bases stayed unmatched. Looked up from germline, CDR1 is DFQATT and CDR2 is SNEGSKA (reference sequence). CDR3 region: CSARGLNWASGSTDTQYF. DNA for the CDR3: TGCAGTGCTAGAGGTCTGAATTGGGCTAGCGGTAGCACAGATACGCAGTATTTT.

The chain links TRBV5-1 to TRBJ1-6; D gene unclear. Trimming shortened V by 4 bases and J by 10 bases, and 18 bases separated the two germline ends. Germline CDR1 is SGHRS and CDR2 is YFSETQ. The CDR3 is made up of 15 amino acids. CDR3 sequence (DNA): TGCGCCAGCAGCCCCACTCCAACGGATCGATCACCCCTCCACTTT. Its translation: CASSPTPTDRSPLHF. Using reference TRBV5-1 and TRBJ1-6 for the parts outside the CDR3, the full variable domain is KAGVTQTPRYLIKTRGQQVTLSCSPISGHRSVSWYQQTPGQGLQFLFEYFSETQRNKGNFPGRFSGRQFSNSRSEMNVSTLELGDSALYLCASSPTPTDRSPLHFGNGTRLTVT.

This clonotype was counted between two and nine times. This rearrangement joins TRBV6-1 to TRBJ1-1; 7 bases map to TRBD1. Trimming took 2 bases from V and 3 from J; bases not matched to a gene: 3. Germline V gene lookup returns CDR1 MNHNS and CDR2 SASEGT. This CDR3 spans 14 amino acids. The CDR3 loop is CASSEYRGDTEAFF. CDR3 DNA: TGTGCCAGCAGTGAATACAGGGGAGACACTGAAGCTTTCTTT.

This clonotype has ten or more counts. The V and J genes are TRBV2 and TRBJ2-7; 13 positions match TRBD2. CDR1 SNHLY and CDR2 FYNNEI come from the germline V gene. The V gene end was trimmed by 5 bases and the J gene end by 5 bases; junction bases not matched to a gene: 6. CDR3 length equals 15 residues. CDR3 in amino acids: CASSSLAGGPHEQYF. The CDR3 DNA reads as TGTGCCAGCAGTTCACTAGCGGGGGGGCCCCACGAGCAGTACTTC.

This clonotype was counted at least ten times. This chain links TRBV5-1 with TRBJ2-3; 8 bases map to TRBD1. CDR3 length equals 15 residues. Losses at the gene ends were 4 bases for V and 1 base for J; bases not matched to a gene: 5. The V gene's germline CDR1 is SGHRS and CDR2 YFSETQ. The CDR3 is CASSHGQGRTDTQYF. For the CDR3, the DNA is TGCGCCAGCAGCCACGGACAGGGACGCACAGATACGCAGTATTTT.